This T cell receptor beta chain was identified in a study of cytomegalovirus exposure and HLA in healthy donors. Study in general: Unique TCRs from HLA-typed donors, approximately 80 million of them, were held in an early data release. General study findings and limits: As a later analysis revealed, most CMV-associated TCR beta chains appeared HLA-restricted. It was reported that TCR beta sequences correctly inferred the HLA-A and HLA-B alleles for most subjects.

On this clone itself: Its matching antigen is unknown.

The PCR was carried out with 60 Vbeta primers and 13 Jbeta primers. Assay used: immunoSEQ multiplex PCR; TCRdb lists only in-frame clones, some missing. The sample holds 130,000 or so clones; over 75% are singletons and the top ten take roughly 3.9%. The CDR3 is made up of 17 amino acids. V was cut by 8 bases and J by 7 bases, with 29 bases left in between. Germline loops: CDR1 SQVTM, CDR2 ANQGSEA. The J gene is TRBJ2-2, the V gene TRBV29-1, with D possibly matching TRBD1 (6 bases). The sample taken for sequencing was PBMCs. The receptor comes from a male donor in good health and CMV-seropositive. The CDR3 DNA reads TGCAGCTCCCCGAAACAGGGTACCGACCTCCCGGGCGGGGAGCTGTTTTTT. Encoded protein: CSSPKQGTDLPGGELFF.